These 20 T cell receptor beta chains share one sample of origin, sequenced in a study of Ad26.COV2.S vaccination and SARS-CoV-2 variants. The repertoire was sequenced with immunoSEQ multiplex PCR; TCRdb's copy has only in-frame clones and lacks some. The profile covers 350,000 to 450,000 clones, with about 92% appearing a single time and around 1.8% taken by the ten largest. This sample's treatment: 15 to 20 received Ad26.COV2.S at low or high dose, single or two shots; five or six received placebo; per-sample allocation not given. Specimens were obtained on day 63 following the first vaccine or placebo injection. The sample was peripheral blood, taken in a trial of Ad26.COV2.S vaccine versus placebo. The receptor source for this set is a person between 18 and 59 years old who received the Ad26.COV2.S COVID-19 vaccine or a placebo.

V gene TRBV15 combines with J gene TRBJ2-4; TRBD2 aligns across 10 bases. Germline assignment: CDR1 LNHNV and CDR2 YYDKDF (reference sequence). The V and J ends lost 5 bases and 6 bases, in that order; junction bases with no gene match: 7. The CDR3 extends over 15 amino acids. DNA of the CDR3: TGTGCCACCAGCGAGCGGGGGGGCGGATCAAACATTCAGTACTTC. This sequence encodes CATSERGGGSNIQYF.

This clone was seen a single time. This chain links TRBV7-2 with TRBJ2-1; TRBD1 aligns across 7 bases. The CDR3 totals 16 residues. Germline-derived CDR1 and CDR2 are SGHTA and FQGNSA. V dropped 1 base and J dropped 0; count of bases not matched to a gene: 3. For the CDR3, the DNA is TGTGCCAGCAGCTTAGAGGGGGCCCTCTCCTACAATGAGCAGTTCTTC. Amino acids: CASSLEGALSYNEQFF.

The chain is built from TRBV28 and TRBJ1-5; perhaps TRBD1 as D (5 bases). V was shortened by 4 bases and J by 6 bases, with 13 bases between the two germline ends. The length of the CDR3 is 14 residues. The germline gives CDR1 MDHEN, CDR2 SYDVKM. As DNA, the CDR3 is TGTGCCAGCAGTTCCGCGGCAGGGTTTCAGCCCCAGCATTTT. Residues: CASSSAAGFQPQHF.

The chain combines TRBV18 with TRBJ1-1; 8 bases are a match to TRBD1. From germline, CDR1 is KGHSH and CDR2 LQKENI. This CDR3 contains 12 residues. The J segment lost 8 bases and the V segment lost 6 bases, leaving 5 bases of the junction unmatched. CDR3 residues: CASSHRDREAFF. As DNA, the CDR3 is TGTGCCAGCTCCCATCGGGACAGGGAAGCTTTCTTT. Full variable domain (rest looked up from reference TRBV18 and TRBJ1-1): NAGVMQNPRHLVRRRGQEARLRCSPMKGHSHVYWYRQLPEEGLKFMVYLQKENIIDESGMPKERFSAEFPKEGPSILRIQQVVRGDSAAYFCASSHRDREAFFGQGTRLTVV.

CDR3 region: CASSSTGGGGYTF. In DNA, the CDR3 is TGTGCCAGCAGCTCCACAGGGGGCGGTGGCTACACCTTC. This rearrangement joins TRBV7-9 to TRBJ1-2, with 9 bases lining up with TRBD1. Germline V gene lookup returns CDR1 SEHNR and CDR2 FQNEAQ (reference sequence). Trimming removed 4 bases from V and 7 bases from J; junction bases left unmatched: 4. CDR3 size: 13 residues.

This sequence joins TRBV9 and TRBJ2-1, with D tentatively TRBD2 (7 bases). The V gene lost 0 bases and the J gene lost 8 bases, with 15 bases spanning the gap. CDR1 and CDR2 (germline): SGDLS, YYNGEE. This CDR3 region has 15 residues. CDR3 protein: CASSVVVGGADEQFF. The CDR3 bases are TGTGCCAGCAGCGTAGTGGTAGGGGGGGCCGATGAGCAGTTCTTC.

The chain recombines TRBV7-2 with TRBJ1-2; D ambiguous. The CDR3 totals 15 residues. V was trimmed by 7 bases and J by 8 bases, leaving 23 bases between them. CDR1 is SGHTA and CDR2 is FQGNSA in the germline V gene. In DNA form, the CDR3 reads TGTGCCAGCAAAGAGGGCTTGGGTATTTCCCGGGGCTACACCTTC. As protein: CASKEGLGISRGYTF.

The sample holds one count of this clone. The rearrangement uses TRBV18 and TRBJ1-2; 8 bases agree with TRBD1. J gave up 4 bases and V 2 bases, and 6 bases lay outside the gene matches. The CDR3 extends over 15 amino acids. Germline loops: CDR1 KGHSH, CDR2 LQKENI. The CDR3 DNA is TGTGCCAGCTCACCATCAACAGGGGGTGGCTATGGCTACACCTTC. It yields the protein CASSPSTGGGYGYTF.

The chain employs TRBV2 and TRBJ2-3; D tentatively fits TRBD1 or TRBD2 (6 bases each). V was pared by 8 bases and J by 6 bases, with 15 bases between. Germline CDR1 and CDR2: SNHLY and FYNNEI. This CDR3 has 13 amino acids. DNA for the CDR3: TGTGCCAGCGAACCGGGGGCGGGGGATACGCAGTATTTT. This gives the protein CASEPGAGDTQYF.

CDR3 nucleotides: TGTGCCAGCAGTCGGGGGGGATGGGACAATCAGCCCCAGCATTTT. This sequence encodes CASSRGGWDNQPQHF. V usage is TRBV28 and J usage is TRBJ1-5, with D tentatively TRBD1 (5 bases). The CDR3 has 15 residues. Germline V gene lookup returns CDR1 MDHEN and CDR2 SYDVKM. Trimming removed 5 bases from V and 3 bases from J, with 14 bases in between.

The gene calls are TRBV27 and TRBJ2-3; D is possibly TRBD2 (6 bases). The V gene's germline CDR1 is MNHEY and CDR2 SMNVEV (reference sequence). V lost 3 bases and J lost 3, with 13 bases in between. The CDR3 has 15 residues. The CDR3 DNA reads as TGTGCCAGCAGTTTTGGGACTTTTGTTACAGATACGCAGTATTTT. This encodes CASSFGTFVTDTQYF.

The chain uses TRBV7-9 and TRBJ2-7, with 7 positions matching TRBD1. V trimming: 5 bases; J trimming: 4 bases; junction bases outside the gene matches: 5. Per germline, CDR1 SEHNR and CDR2 FQNEAQ (reference sequence). This CDR3 region has 13 residues. In nucleotides, the CDR3 is TGTGCCAGCAGCGGGTCCAGGGGGTACGAGCAGTACTTC. It codes for CASSGSRGYEQYF.

The chain is built from TRBV27 and TRBJ1-1, with 8 bases matching TRBD1. The CDR3 is 15 amino acids. V lost 2 bases, J lost 5 bases, and 7 bases stayed unmatched. The germline V gene has CDR1 MNHEY and CDR2 SMNVEV (reference sequence). The CDR3 reads CASSLAGGLGTEAFF. The CDR3 nucleotides read TGTGCCAGCAGTTTAGCAGGGGGCCTAGGGACTGAAGCTTTCTTT.

This rearrangement joins TRBV9 to TRBJ2-1; D is perhaps TRBD1 (6 bases). Germline assignment: CDR1 SGDLS and CDR2 YYNGEE. Between the trimmed V and J ends, which lost 4 bases and 4 bases, there was a span of 24 bases. The CDR3 consists of 18 residues. In DNA, the CDR3 is TGTGCCAGCAGCACCCCCGAGGACAGAGGTCGGCCTTACAATGAGCAGTTCTTC. Its protein product is CASSTPEDRGRPYNEQFF.

This chain joins TRBV30 and TRBJ2-5; D may be TRBD1 or TRBD2 (5 bases each). Trimming shortened V by 4 bases and J by 0 bases, and 18 bases separated the two germline ends. The CDR3 length is 16 residues. The germline V gene has CDR1 GTSNPN and CDR2 SVGIG (reference sequence). CDR3 region: CAWTSKGRLYQETQYF. As DNA, the CDR3 is TGTGCCTGGACGAGCAAGGGGAGATTGTACCAAGAGACCCAGTACTTC.

This clone was seen a single time. The chain couples TRBV5-1 to TRBJ2-5, with D uncertain. V dropped 4 bases and J dropped 5 bases, with 15 bases sitting between them. Germline-derived CDR1 and CDR2 are SGHRS and YFSETQ. The CDR3 runs 14 residues. The DNA of the CDR3 is TGCGCCAGCAGCCTGACCCCCCCCGCTGAGACCCAGTACTTC. Protein sequence: CASSLTPPAETQYF.

This clone was seen more than once but under ten times. This chain joins TRBV28 and TRBJ1-5, with D perhaps matching TRBD1 (5 bases). Trimming took off 5 bases at V and 2 bases at J, with 7 bases between the two ends. The CDR3 totals 13 residues. From germline, CDR1 is MDHEN and CDR2 SYDVKM. CDR3 sequence reads: CASSVRGNQPQHF. The CDR3 region has the DNA TGTGCCAGCAGTGTCAGGGGCAATCAGCCCCAGCATTTT.

The V gene is TRBV3-1 (or the pseudogene TRBV3-2), the J gene TRBJ2-7, with TRBD1 matching 9 bases. With V trimmed by 4 bases and J by 6 bases, 4 bases remained unmatched. CDR1 is LGHDT and CDR2 is YNNKEL in the germline V gene (reference sequence). CDR3 length equals 13 residues. CDR3 sequence reads: CASSPGQGREQYF. The CDR3 DNA is TGTGCCAGCAGCCCGGGACAGGGCCGCGAGCAGTACTTC.

This clone showed up just once. This rearrangement joins TRBV7-9 to TRBJ1-2; possibly TRBD1 for D (5 bases). Germline V gene data show CDR1 as SEHNR and CDR2 as FQNEAQ (reference sequence). V lost 4 bases and J 4 bases, leaving 10 bases between the germline ends. This CDR3 region has 13 residues. The CDR3 coding sequence is TGTGCCAGCAGCTCGGGGCTATTCTATGGCTACACCTTC. Amino acid sequence: CASSSGLFYGYTF.

This rearrangement joins TRBV10-2 to TRBJ2-3, with 12 bases lining up with TRBD2. Germline CDR1 and CDR2: WSHSY and SAAADI. Trimming at V came to 0 bases and at J to 2 bases, leaving 3 bases not matched to a gene. The CDR3 extends over 17 amino acids. For the CDR3, the DNA is TGCGCCAGCAGTGAGTCGCTAGCGGGGGGGCCCACAGATACGCAGTATTTT. Translating gives CASSESLAGGPTDTQYF.